One and the same sample provided the 29 T cell receptor beta chains below, sequenced in a study of blood T cell repertoires in COVID-19. The repertoire was sequenced with immunoSEQ multiplex PCR; TCRdb's copy has only in-frame clones and lacks some. This table has about 240,000 clones, about nine tenths appearing once. Specimen: peripheral blood. The source is a man in his sixties who had recovered from COVID-19.

The chain carries TRBV11-2 and TRBJ2-4; 10 bases are shared with TRBD2. This CDR3 contains 17 residues. From germline, CDR1 is SGHAT and CDR2 FQNNGV. The ends lost 5 bases at V and 8 bases at J; junction bases unmatched: 15. CDR3 loop: CASSGSEGSGGAHIQYF. The DNA of the CDR3 is TGTGCCAGCAGCGGCTCCGAGGGCAGCGGGGGGGCTCACATTCAGTACTTC. Using reference TRBV11-2 and TRBJ2-4 for the parts outside the CDR3, the full variable domain is EAGVAQSPRYKIIEKRQSVAFWCNPISGHATLYWYQQILGQGPKLLIQFQNNGVVDDSQLPKDRFSAERLKGVDSTLKIQPAKLEDSAVYLCASSGSEGSGGAHIQYFGAGTRLSVL.

This sequence joins TRBV5-1 and TRBJ1-4; D possibly corresponds to TRBD1 (6 bases). Germline V gives CDR1 SGHRS, CDR2 YFSETQ. Trimming removed 4 bases at V and 8 bases at J, with 15 bases between. The CDR3 spans 14 residues. The CDR3 protein is CASSPWTAAEKLFF. CDR3 coding DNA: TGCGCCAGCAGCCCCTGGACAGCCGCCGAAAAACTGTTTTTT.

In its sample, this clone is medium-sized. The chain links TRBV5-6 to TRBJ2-1; 9 bases are a match to TRBD2. Losses at the gene ends were 4 bases for V and 5 bases for J; bases not matched to a gene: 7. There are 15 residues in the CDR3. Germline CDR1 and CDR2: SGHDT and YYEEEE. For the CDR3, the DNA is TGTGCCAGCAGCCCGACGGGACTAGCTCACAATGAGCAGTTCTTC. It codes for CASSPTGLAHNEQFF.

The V and J genes are TRBV10-3 and TRBJ2-5; D might be TRBD2 (5 bases). V was trimmed by 7 bases and J by 6 bases, leaving 18 bases between them. The CDR3 is 14 amino acids. Germline V CDR1 and CDR2: ENHRY, SYGVKD. CDR3 bases: TGTGCCATCAATCGCGACGGGGTCGGGCAGACCCAGTACTTC. Amino acid sequence: CAINRDGVGQTQYF.

This clone turned up a few times. The chain joins TRBV3-1 (or the pseudogene TRBV3-2) to TRBJ2-7; TRBD1 matches at 7 bases. The CDR3 has 14 amino acids. In germline, CDR1 is LGHDT, CDR2 YNNKEL (reference sequence). J gave up 3 bases and V 3 bases, and 5 bases lay outside the gene matches. This CDR3 is CASSQYGQDYEQYV. DNA for the CDR3: TGTGCCAGCAGCCAGTATGGACAGGACTACGAGCAGTACGTC.

The chain recombines TRBV18 with TRBJ2-5, with TRBD1 matching 9 bases. From germline, CDR1 is KGHSH and CDR2 LQKENI. This CDR3 is built from 13 residues. The junction had 2 bases not matched to a gene; V was cut back by 4 bases and J by 5 bases. CDR3 loop: CASSRGQGETQYF. The CDR3 DNA reads TGTGCCAGCTCACGAGGACAGGGGGAGACCCAGTACTTC.

This chain joins TRBV4-2 and TRBJ2-6; D is possibly TRBD1 (6 bases). V shed 3 bases and J shed 2 bases, with 11 bases lying between them. The V gene's germline CDR1 is LGHNA and CDR2 YNFKEQ. CDR3 length equals 16 residues. The CDR3 bases are TGTGCCAGCAGCCATGTGGGGGCGGCTGGGGCCAACGTCCTGACTTTC. As protein: CASSHVGAAGANVLTF.

The chain is built from TRBV19 and TRBJ1-2, with TRBD1 identical over 8 bases. The CDR3 runs to 15 residues. Germline V gene data show CDR1 as LNHDA and CDR2 as SQIVND (reference sequence). V trimming: 5 bases; J trimming: 0 bases; junction bases outside the gene matches: 5. The CDR3 sequence is CASSFGQGSNYGYTF. The CDR3 bases are TGTGCCAGTAGTTTCGGACAGGGCTCTAACTATGGCTACACCTTC.

This clone was found a few times. The chain uses TRBV24-1 and TRBJ1-2; 8 nucleotides agree with TRBD1. CDR3 length equals 14 residues. The trim removed 4 bases at V and 4 bases at J, leaving 4 bases unmatched. Looked up from germline, CDR1 is KGHDR and CDR2 is SFDVKD. CDR3 bases: TGTGCCACCAGTGAGTTGGGACAGGCCTATGGCTACACCTTC. Translated: CATSELGQAYGYTF.

The V call is TRBV5-1, the J call TRBJ1-3; TRBD1 matches 9 bases. There are 17 residues in the CDR3. Trimming cost V 2 bases and J 0 bases; bases outside gene matches: 6. The germline V gene encodes CDR1 SGHRS and CDR2 YFSETQ. The CDR3 protein is CASSFPGQGPSGNTIYF. The CDR3 DNA reads TGCGCCAGCAGCTTCCCGGGACAGGGACCCTCTGGAAACACCATATATTTT.

This clone was observed a few times. V gene TRBV14 combines with J gene TRBJ1-1; weak D call: TRBD1 (5 bases). Trimming took off 0 bases at V and 9 bases at J, with 11 bases between the two ends. The CDR3 extends over 13 amino acids. The germline gives CDR1 SGHDN, CDR2 FVKESK. CDR3 DNA: TGTGCCAGCAGCCAAGAATCTGGACAAAAAGCTTTCTTT. Translated: CASSQESGQKAFF. The full variable domain, in which reference TRBV14 and TRBJ1-1 provide the parts outside the CDR3, is EAGVTQFPSHSVIEKGQTVTLRCDPISGHDNLYWYRRVMGKEIKFLLHFVKESKQDESGMPNNRFLAERTGGTYSTLKVQPAELEDSGVYFCASSQESGQKAFFGQGTRLTVV.

This clone appeared a single time. The rearrangement uses TRBV7-2 and TRBJ1-2, with 11 bases matching TRBD1. CDR3 length: 17 residues. CDR1 and CDR2 from the germline V gene are SGHTA and FQGNSA. With 1 base clipped from V and 7 bases from J, the junction kept 11 bases outside the gene matches. The DNA of the CDR3 is TGTGCCAGCAGCTTAGTCGGGACAGGGGGTTATCGTGGTGGCTACACCTTC. Translating gives CASSLVGTGGYRGGYTF.

A single count supports this clone. The chain recombines TRBV27 with TRBJ2-2; TRBD1 matches at 7 bases. Germline assignment: CDR1 MNHEY and CDR2 SMNVEV (reference sequence). The CDR3 loop spans 15 amino acids. The V and J ends lost 6 bases and 1 base, in that order; junction bases with no gene match: 5. The CDR3 bases are TGTGCCAGCAGCACCGGGACAGTGAACACCGGGGAGCTGTTTTTT. Translated, it gives CASSTGTVNTGELFF.

The table lists this clone with a few counts. The rearrangement uses TRBV4-1 and TRBJ2-6; D might be TRBD1 (6 bases). The CDR3 sequence is 16 residues long. CDR1 and CDR2 from the germline V gene are MGHRA and YSYEKL. V was trimmed by 0 bases and J by 2 bases, leaving 8 bases between them. The DNA for the CDR3 is TGCGCCAGCAGCCAAGATCCAGGGGCTGGGGCCAACGTCCTGACTTTC. It translates to CASSQDPGAGANVLTF.

This rearrangement joins TRBV15 to TRBJ1-2; D is undetermined. The CDR3 is made up of 12 amino acids. Germline CDR1 is LNHNV and CDR2 is YYDKDF (reference sequence). V was clipped by 2 bases and J by 5 bases, with 6 bases between them. The CDR3 bases are TGTGCCACCAGCAGAACCGGTTATGGCTACACCTTC. Protein sequence: CATSRTGYGYTF.

The rearrangement uses TRBV5-1 and TRBJ2-2; D is unclear. Between the trimmed V and J ends, which lost 2 bases and 0 bases, there was a span of 11 bases. In germline, CDR1 is SGHRS, CDR2 YFSETQ. CDR3 size: 16 residues. The CDR3 bases are TGCGCCAGCAGCTTCAATTCGGTAACGAACACCGGGGAGCTGTTTTTT. Translating it yields CASSFNSVTNTGELFF. The whole variable domain, filled in from reference TRBV5-1 and TRBJ2-2, reads KAGVTQTPRYLIKTRGQQVTLSCSPISGHRSVSWYQQTPGQGLQFLFEYFSETQRNKGNFPGRFSGRQFSNSRSEMNVSTLELGDSALYLCASSFNSVTNTGELFFGEGSRLTVL.

V gene TRBV3-1 (or the pseudogene TRBV3-2) combines with J gene TRBJ2-5; D unclear. CDR1 is LGHDT and CDR2 is YNNKEL in the germline V gene (reference sequence). V was trimmed by 1 base and J by 3 bases, leaving 6 bases between them. CDR3 length equals 13 residues. The CDR3 here is CASSQATKETQYF. DNA for the CDR3: TGTGCCAGCAGCCAAGCCACTAAAGAGACCCAGTACTTC.

The chain uses TRBV6-5 and TRBJ1-4; D is unresolved. Trimming took off 8 bases at V and 7 bases at J, with 8 bases between the two ends. The CDR3 totals 11 residues. Germline lookup yields CDR1 MNHEY and CDR2 SVGAGI. The CDR3 coding sequence is TGTGCCAGCCGAAGAGGTGAAAAACTGTTTTTT. This gives the protein CASRRGEKLFF.

The V call is TRBV18, the J call TRBJ1-1, with 8 bases that match TRBD1. The germline CDR1 and CDR2 sequences are KGHSH and LQKENI. V lost 3 bases and J lost 1; bases outside the gene matches: 4. The CDR3 contains 15 residues. The CDR3 bases are TGTGCCAGCTCACCCGGACAGGGAAAGAACACTGAAGCTTTCTTT. Translating gives CASSPGQGKNTEAFF. Full variable domain (outside the CDR3, taken from reference TRBV18 and TRBJ1-1): NAGVMQNPRHLVRRRGQEARLRCSPMKGHSHVYWYRQLPEEGLKFMVYLQKENIIDESGMPKERFSAEFPKEGPSILRIQQVVRGDSAAYFCASSPGQGKNTEAFFGQGTRLTVV.

This clone was seen only once. The chain combines TRBV28 with TRBJ2-3; 8 bases are shared with TRBD1. Trimming at V came to 4 bases and at J to 2 bases, leaving 5 bases not matched to a gene. The CDR3 is 15 amino acids. Germline-derived CDR1 and CDR2 are MDHEN and SYDVKM. The CDR3 here is CASSSTGALTDTQYF. Here the CDR3 DNA reads TGTGCCAGCAGTTCGACAGGGGCGCTCACAGATACGCAGTATTTT.

The chain couples TRBV5-6 to TRBJ1-6; the D gene is possibly TRBD1 (5 bases). This CDR3 has 16 residues. V was pared by 1 base and J by 3 bases, with 11 bases between. Germline loops: CDR1 SGHDT, CDR2 YYEEEE. This chain's CDR3 is CASSLQGRGYNSPLHF. CDR3 nucleotides: TGTGCCAGCAGCTTGCAAGGGAGGGGCTATAATTCACCCCTCCACTTT.

This clone has just one count. The chain joins TRBV11-2 to TRBJ1-2; D possibly corresponds to TRBD1 (5 bases). The CDR3 consists of 15 residues. V lost 5 bases to trimming and J lost 5 bases, with 18 bases between them. Per germline, CDR1 SGHAT and CDR2 FQNNGV. The CDR3 DNA reads TGTGCCAGCAGCCTTTCGCGGGGGACCGCTTATGGCTACACCTTC. Translation: CASSLSRGTAYGYTF.

The V and J genes are TRBV10-3 and TRBJ2-1; 10 bases agree with TRBD1. The CDR3 has 14 amino acids. Germline V CDR1 and CDR2: ENHRY, SYGVKD. V was pared by 6 bases and J by 6 bases, with 5 bases of the junction left unmatched. CDR3 DNA sequence: TGTGCCATCAGGGGGGGACAGGGGTCCAATGAGCAGTTCTTC. Translated: CAIRGGQGSNEQFF.

J is TRBJ1-1 and V is TRBV5-4; TRBD1 is a possible D gene (6 bases). The V gene lost 3 bases and the J gene lost 1 base, with 13 bases spanning the gap. CDR1 and CDR2 from the germline V gene are SGHNT and YYREEE (reference sequence). There are 15 residues in the CDR3. As DNA, the CDR3 is TGTGCCAGCAGCTCATCAAGGGGGAGGAACACTGAAGCTTTCTTT. Protein product: CASSSSRGRNTEAFF.

The CDR3, as DNA: TGTGCCAGCAGTTTAGCGCGGGGATCACCCCTCCACTTT. Protein sequence: CASSLARGSPLHF. The chain is built from TRBV12-3 or TRBV12-4 and TRBJ1-6; D gene uncertain. The CDR3 length is 13 residues. The ends were cut back, 0 bases at V and 10 bases at J, with 7 bases in the middle.

The rearrangement joins TRBV18 to TRBJ1-3; D is uncertain. Trimming removed 1 base at V and 4 bases at J, with 8 bases between. This CDR3 has 14 amino acids. Germline loops: CDR1 KGHSH, CDR2 LQKENI. In DNA, the CDR3 is TGTGCCAGCTCACCACAGGGAGACGGAAACACCATATATTTT. Amino acids: CASSPQGDGNTIYF.

The chain has TRBV12-5 and TRBJ2-5, with TRBD2 as a possible D gene (5 bases). CDR1 is LGHNT and CDR2 is FRNRAP in the germline V gene. CDR3 length equals 12 residues. The ends were cut back, 1 base at V and 8 bases at J, with 8 bases in the middle. The CDR3 DNA is TGTGCTAGTGGTTTGGGAGGGTATACCCAGTACTTC. Its translation is CASGLGGYTQYF. The full variable domain, rest sourced from reference TRBV12-5 and TRBJ2-5, is DARVTQTPRHKVTEMGQEVTMRCQPILGHNTVFWYRQTMMQGLELLAYFRNRAPLDDSGMPKDRFSAEMPDATLATLKIQPSEPRDSAVYFCASGLGGYTQYFGPGTRLLVL.

This chain joins TRBV10-3 and TRBJ1-1; D is undetermined. The length of the CDR3 is 11 residues. V was trimmed by 6 bases and J by 3 bases, leaving 5 bases between them. Germline V lookup: CDR1 ENHRY, CDR2 SYGVKD. The CDR3 protein is CAISRDTEAFF. CDR3 bases: TGTGCCATCAGCCGCGACACTGAAGCTTTCTTT.

This chain connects TRBV30 to TRBJ1-5; D unclear. The germline V gene has CDR1 GTSNPN and CDR2 SVGIG (reference sequence). The CDR3 loop spans 13 amino acids. V lost 0 bases to trimming and J lost 9 bases, with 12 bases between them. The CDR3 DNA sequence: TGTGCCTGGAGTGTTAGGGCCGCGGGGCCCCAGCATTTT. Its translation is CAWSVRAAGPQHF. Full variable domain (rest looked up from reference TRBV30 and TRBJ1-5): SQTIHQWPATLVQPVGSPLSLECTVEGTSNPNLYWYRQAAGRGLQLLFYSVGIGQISSEVPQNLSASRPQDRQFILSSKKLLLSDSGFYLCAWSVRAAGPQHFGDGTRLSIL.